Included here is one T cell receptor beta chain sequence, with context. Its target is not known. The V and J ends lost 4 bases and 4 bases respectively, with 18 bases between them. The germline gives CDR1 MRHNA, CDR2 SNTAGT. The CDR3 is made up of 16 amino acids. These data belong to a study of T cell responses to AZD1222 COVID-19 vaccine. Study observations and caveats: Regions 160-218 and 743-854 dominated among vaccine-associated CD4 TCRs spanning spike. There were repertoire samples only from the period after the peak T cell response. Clonal diversity may have been underestimated, and the donors were mostly white British, with more females than males.

Second-dose intervals of approximately 4 or approximately 12 weeks were pooled. Profiled with immunoSEQ multiplex PCR; TCRdb holds only in-frame clones, not every one. The data show tens of thousands of clones, with 85% seen just once and roughly 5% held by the top ten. Here the sequenced sample was peripheral blood, taken 28 days after the second AZD1222 dose. The V gene is TRBV6-4, the J gene TRBJ2-3; D is possibly TRBD2 (5 bases). The clonotype originates from an adult who received the AZD1222 COVID-19 vaccine. The CDR3 region is CASSVGSHLAADTQYF. The CDR3 DNA follows: TGTGCCAGCAGTGTTGGGTCACATCTAGCTGCAGATACGCAGTATTTT.